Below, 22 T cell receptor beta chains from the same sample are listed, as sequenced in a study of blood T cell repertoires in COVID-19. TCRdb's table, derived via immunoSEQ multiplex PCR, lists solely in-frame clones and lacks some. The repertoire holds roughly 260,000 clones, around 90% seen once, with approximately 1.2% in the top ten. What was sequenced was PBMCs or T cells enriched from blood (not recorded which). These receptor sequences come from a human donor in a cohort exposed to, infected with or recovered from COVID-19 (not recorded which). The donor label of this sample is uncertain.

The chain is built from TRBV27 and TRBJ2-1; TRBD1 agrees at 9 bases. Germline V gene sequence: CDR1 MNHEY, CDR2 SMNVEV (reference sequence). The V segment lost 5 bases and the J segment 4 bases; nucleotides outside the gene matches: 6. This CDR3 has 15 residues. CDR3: CASSPRDRDYNEQFF. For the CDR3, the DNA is TGTGCCAGCAGTCCCCGGGACAGGGATTACAATGAGCAGTTCTTC.

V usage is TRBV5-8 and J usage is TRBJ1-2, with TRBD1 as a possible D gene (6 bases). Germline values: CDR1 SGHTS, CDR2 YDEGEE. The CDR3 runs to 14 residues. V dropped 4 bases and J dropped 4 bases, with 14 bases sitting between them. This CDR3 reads CASSQTQGLYGYTF. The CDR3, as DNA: TGTGCCAGCAGCCAAACACAGGGTCTCTATGGCTACACCTTC.

CDR3 sequence reads: CASRTSGTGGYGYTF. The CDR3 DNA sequence: TGTGCCAGCAGGACTTCCGGGACAGGGGGCTATGGCTACACCTTC. The chain employs TRBV2 and TRBJ1-2; 11 bases fit TRBD1. V lost 6 bases, J lost 4 bases, and 7 bases stayed unmatched. CDR3 length equals 15 residues. From germline, CDR1 is SNHLY and CDR2 FYNNEI.

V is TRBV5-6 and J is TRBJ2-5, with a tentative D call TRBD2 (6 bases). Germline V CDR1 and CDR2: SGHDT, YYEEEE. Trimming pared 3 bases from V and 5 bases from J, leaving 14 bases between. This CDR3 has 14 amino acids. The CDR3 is CASSSRRSGETQYF. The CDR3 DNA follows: TGTGCCAGCAGCTCCAGGAGAAGCGGGGAGACCCAGTACTTC.

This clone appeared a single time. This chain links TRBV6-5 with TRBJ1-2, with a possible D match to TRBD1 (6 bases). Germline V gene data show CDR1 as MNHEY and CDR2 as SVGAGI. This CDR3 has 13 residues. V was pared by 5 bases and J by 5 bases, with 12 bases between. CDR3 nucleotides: TGTGCCAGCAGTCGGGCAGGGGCTTATGGCTACACCTTC. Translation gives CASSRAGAYGYTF.

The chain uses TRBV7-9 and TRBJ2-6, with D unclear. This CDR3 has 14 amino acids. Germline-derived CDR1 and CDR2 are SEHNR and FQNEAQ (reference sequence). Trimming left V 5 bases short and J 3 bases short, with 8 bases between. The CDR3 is CASSRTGGANVLTF. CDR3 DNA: TGTGCCAGCAGCCGAACGGGTGGGGCCAACGTCCTGACTTTC.

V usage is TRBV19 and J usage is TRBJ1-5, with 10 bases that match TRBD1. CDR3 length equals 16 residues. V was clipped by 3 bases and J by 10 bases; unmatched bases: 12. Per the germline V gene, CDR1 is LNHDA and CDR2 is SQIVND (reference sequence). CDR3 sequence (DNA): TGTGCCAGTAGTATCTCCGGGACAGGGGACCCTCCTCCCCAGCATTTT. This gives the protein CASSISGTGDPPPQHF.

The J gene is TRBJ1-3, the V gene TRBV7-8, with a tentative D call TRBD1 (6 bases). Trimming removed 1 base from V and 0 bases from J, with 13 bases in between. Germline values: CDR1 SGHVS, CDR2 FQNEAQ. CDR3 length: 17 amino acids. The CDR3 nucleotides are TGTGCCAGCAGCTTAGGGCACAGGGCGAACTCTGGAAACACCATATATTTT. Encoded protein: CASSLGHRANSGNTIYF.

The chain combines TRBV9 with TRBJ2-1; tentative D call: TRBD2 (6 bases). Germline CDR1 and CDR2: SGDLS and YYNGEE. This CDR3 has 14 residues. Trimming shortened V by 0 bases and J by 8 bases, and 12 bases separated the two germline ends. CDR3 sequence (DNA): TGTGCCAGCAGCGTAGGGACTATAGGGGATGAGCAGTTCTTC. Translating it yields CASSVGTIGDEQFF.

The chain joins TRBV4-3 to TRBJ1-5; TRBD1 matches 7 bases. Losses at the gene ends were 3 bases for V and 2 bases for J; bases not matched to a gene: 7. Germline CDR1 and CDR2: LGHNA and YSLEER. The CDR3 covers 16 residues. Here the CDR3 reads CASSHQYDRGNQPQHF. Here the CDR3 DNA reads TGCGCCAGCAGCCACCAATATGACAGGGGCAATCAGCCCCAGCATTTT.

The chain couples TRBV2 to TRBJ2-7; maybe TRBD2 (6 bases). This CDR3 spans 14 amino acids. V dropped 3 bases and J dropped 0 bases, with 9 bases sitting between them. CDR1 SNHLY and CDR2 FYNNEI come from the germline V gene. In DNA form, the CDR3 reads TGTGCCAGCAGTGAGGCGGGAAGCTCCTACGAGCAGTACTTC. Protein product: CASSEAGSSYEQYF.

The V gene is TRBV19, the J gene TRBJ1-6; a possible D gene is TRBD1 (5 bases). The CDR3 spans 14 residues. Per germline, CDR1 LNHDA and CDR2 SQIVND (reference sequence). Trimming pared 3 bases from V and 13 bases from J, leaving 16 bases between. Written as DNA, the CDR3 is TGTGCCAGTAGTATGGGGAGGGACCTGATGCCCCTCCACTTT. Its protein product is CASSMGRDLMPLHF.

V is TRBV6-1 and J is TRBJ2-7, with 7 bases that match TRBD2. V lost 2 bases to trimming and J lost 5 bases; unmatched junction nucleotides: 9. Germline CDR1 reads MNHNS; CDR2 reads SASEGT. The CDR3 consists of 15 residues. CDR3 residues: CASSELRESWDEQYF. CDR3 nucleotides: TGTGCCAGCAGTGAATTGCGGGAGTCATGGGACGAGCAGTACTTC.

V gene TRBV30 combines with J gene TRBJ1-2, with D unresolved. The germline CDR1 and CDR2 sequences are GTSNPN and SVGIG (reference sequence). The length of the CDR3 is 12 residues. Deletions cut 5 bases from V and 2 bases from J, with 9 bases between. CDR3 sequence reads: CAWAGTNYGYTF. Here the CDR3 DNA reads TGTGCCTGGGCAGGAACCAACTATGGCTACACCTTC.

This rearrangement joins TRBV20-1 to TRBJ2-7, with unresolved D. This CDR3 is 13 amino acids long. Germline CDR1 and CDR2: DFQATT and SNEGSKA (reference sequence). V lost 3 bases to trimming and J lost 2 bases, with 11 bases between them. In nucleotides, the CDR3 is TGCAGTGCTAGTGGTCAGGCTGCCTACGAGCAGTACTTC. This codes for CSASGQAAYEQYF.

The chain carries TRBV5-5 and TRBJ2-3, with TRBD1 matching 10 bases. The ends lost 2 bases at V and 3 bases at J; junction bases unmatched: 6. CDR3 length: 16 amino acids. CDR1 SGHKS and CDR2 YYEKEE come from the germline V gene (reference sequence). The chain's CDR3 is CASSFAWTGGTDTQYF. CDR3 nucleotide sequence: TGTGCCAGCAGCTTCGCTTGGACAGGGGGGACAGATACGCAGTATTTT.

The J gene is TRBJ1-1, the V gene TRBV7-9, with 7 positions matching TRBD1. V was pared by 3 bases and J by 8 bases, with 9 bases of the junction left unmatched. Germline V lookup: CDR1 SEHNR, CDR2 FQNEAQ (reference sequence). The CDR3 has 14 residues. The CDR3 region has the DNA TGTGCCAGCAGCTTTACTGCCGGGACAGACGAAGCTTTCTTT. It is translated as CASSFTAGTDEAFF.

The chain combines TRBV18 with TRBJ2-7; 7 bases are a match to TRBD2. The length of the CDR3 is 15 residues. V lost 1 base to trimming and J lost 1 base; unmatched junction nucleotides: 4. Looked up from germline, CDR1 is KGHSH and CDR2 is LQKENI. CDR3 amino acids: CASSPLGRVSYEQYF. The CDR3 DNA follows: TGTGCCAGCTCACCACTTGGGAGGGTTTCCTACGAGCAGTACTTC.

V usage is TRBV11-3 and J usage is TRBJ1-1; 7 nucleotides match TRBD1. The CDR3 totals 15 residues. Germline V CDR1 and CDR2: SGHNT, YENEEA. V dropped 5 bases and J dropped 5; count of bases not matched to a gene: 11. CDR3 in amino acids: CASSLQTGNRTEAFF. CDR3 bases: TGTGCCAGCAGCCTCCAGACAGGGAATCGTACTGAAGCTTTCTTT.

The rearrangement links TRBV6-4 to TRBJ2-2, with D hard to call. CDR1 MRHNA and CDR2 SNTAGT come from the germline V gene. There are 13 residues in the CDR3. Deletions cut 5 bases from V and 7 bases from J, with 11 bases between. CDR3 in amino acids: CASSRESRGELFF. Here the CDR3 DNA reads TGTGCCAGCAGTCGCGAATCACGCGGGGAGCTGTTTTTT.

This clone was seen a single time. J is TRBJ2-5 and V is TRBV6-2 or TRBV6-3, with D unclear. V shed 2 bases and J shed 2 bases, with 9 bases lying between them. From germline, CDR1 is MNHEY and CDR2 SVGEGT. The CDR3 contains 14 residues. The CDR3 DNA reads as TGTGCCAGCAGTTACGGGCCACTTCAAGAGACCCAGTACTTC. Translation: CASSYGPLQETQYF.

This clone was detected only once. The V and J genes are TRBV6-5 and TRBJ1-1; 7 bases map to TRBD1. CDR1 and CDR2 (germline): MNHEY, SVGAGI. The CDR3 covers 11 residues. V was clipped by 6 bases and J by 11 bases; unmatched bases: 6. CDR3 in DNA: TGTGCCAGCAGCGACAGGGTCGGGGCTTTCTTT. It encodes CASSDRVGAFF.